This T cell receptor (beta chain) was sequenced in a study of T cell repertoires in cytomegalovirus infection. TCRdb reprocessed the reads via MiXCR and lists one record per CDR3 protein. Of 200,000 to 250,000 distinct CDR3 sequences in the sample, 35% to 40% were seen once. Concerning this clonotype itself: The antigen remains undetermined.

Trimming took 3 bases from V and 2 from J, leaving 14 bases between them. The length of the CDR3 is 15 residues. The germline gives CDR1 MGHRA, CDR2 YSYEKL. The chain carries TRBV4-1 and TRBJ2-7; D possibly corresponds to TRBD1 (5 bases). The sequence was collected from a human donor in good health (CMV status not recorded). Some clones in this sample may be carry-over from other donors' samples. The material was CD8+ T cells from cultured PBMCs, obtained from culture after CMV antigen stimulation. CDR3 loop: CASSQTVKATYEQYF. CDR3 DNA sequence: TGCGCCAGCAGCCAGACAGTTAAAGCGACCTACGAGCAGTACTTC.